Shown below are 30 T cell receptor beta chains from a single sample sequenced in a study of blood T cells in healthy people across ages. The use of a sample-barcoded 5' primer and a J-beta primer mix characterized a second PCR of roughly 6 to 11 cycles. TCRdb re-called the 5' RACE reads through MiXCR, storing one row per CDR3 protein. The repertoire holds about 680,000 distinct CDR3 sequences, with about half as singletons. The source material was blood. All receptors come from an older woman in good health.

The chain couples TRBV6-1 to TRBJ2-6; no clear D. Germline V gene sequence: CDR1 MNHNS, CDR2 SASEGT. The CDR3 is 18 amino acids. The CDR3 loop is CAAGSAGLKGTGANVLTF. The CDR3 DNA sequence: TGTGCTGCTGGGTCGGCCGGTTTGAAAGGCACTGGGGCCAACGTCCTGACTTTC.

The gene calls are TRBV20-1 and TRBJ1-1; D possibly corresponds to TRBD1 (5 bases). The CDR3 loop spans 12 amino acids. Germline assignment: CDR1 DFQATT and CDR2 SNEGSKA (reference sequence). Trimming removed 3 bases at V and 4 bases at J, with 9 bases between. CDR3 DNA sequence: TGCAGTGCTAGCAGGGTGGGCACTGAAGCTTTCTTT. Translating gives CSASRVGTEAFF.

This clonotype was seen only a few times. The chain joins TRBV6-1 to TRBJ2-1; 9 bases are shared with TRBD2. In germline, CDR1 is MNHNS, CDR2 SASEGT. V dropped 4 bases and J dropped 4; count of bases not matched to a gene: 2. This CDR3 is 14 amino acids long. The CDR3 here is CASSATSGYNEQFF. In DNA form, the CDR3 reads TGTGCCAGCAGTGCGACTAGCGGTTACAATGAGCAGTTCTTC.

The genes are TRBV20-1 and TRBJ1-1; no firm D call. The CDR3 runs to 9 residues. Per the germline V gene, CDR1 is DFQATT and CDR2 is SNEGSKA (reference sequence). This CDR3 is CRGDTEAFF. CDR3 in DNA: TGCAGGGGAGACACTGAAGCTTTCTTT.

This sequence joins TRBV20-1 and TRBJ1-4, with D possibly being TRBD1 (6 bases). The CDR3 contains 13 residues. Trimming left V 3 bases short and J 7 bases short, with 12 bases between. Germline CDR1 DFQATT, CDR2 SNEGSKA (reference sequence). The CDR3 here is CSARGGAGEKLFF. The CDR3 DNA follows: TGCAGTGCTAGGGGGGGCGCCGGTGAAAAACTGTTTTTT.

The rearrangement uses TRBV11-2 and TRBJ2-7; 7 bases fit TRBD1. Near its end, the DNA agrees better with TRBJ2-4, so the J call may be wrong. In germline, CDR1 is SGHAT, CDR2 FQNNGV. The CDR3 is 16 residues long. The CDR3 DNA reads as TGTGCCAGCAGCCCCGACCTAGGGGGCTACAAAAACATTCAGTACTTC. Its translation: CASSPDLGGYKNIQYF.

This clonotype was seen only a few times. The chain couples TRBV7-2 to TRBJ2-7, with D perhaps TRBD1 (6 bases). The last part of the DNA fits TRBJ2-5 better; the J call may be wrong. The CDR3 sequence is 13 residues long. The germline V gene has CDR1 SGHTA and CDR2 FQGNSA. The CDR3 DNA is TGTGCCAGCAGTCCCTGGGGGCGTGGGACCCAGTACTTC. Translated, it gives CASSPWGRGTQYF.

This clonotype was observed a few times. This rearrangement joins TRBV12-3 or TRBV12-4 to TRBJ2-7, with 9 positions matching TRBD2. After removal of 2 bases from V and 6 bases from J, the junction contained 8 bases not matched to a gene. The CDR3 is 15 amino acids. CDR3 DNA sequence: TGTGCCAGCAGTTTATGGTCTAGCGGGGTGGGCGAGCAGTACTTC. It yields the protein CASSLWSSGVGEQYF.

This clonotype turned up a few times. The chain links TRBV28 to TRBJ1-2, with 10 nucleotides matching TRBD1. Germline V gene lookup returns CDR1 MDHEN and CDR2 SYDVKM. Germline trimming cut 9 bases from V and 4 bases from J; bases unmatched to any gene: 8. This CDR3 has 14 amino acids. DNA of the CDR3: TGTGCCAGTAATGACAGGGGGCGCAGCTATGGCTACACCTTC. Translating gives CASNDRGRSYGYTF.

This clonotype was detected only a few times. The J gene is TRBJ2-7, the V gene TRBV20-1, with TRBD2 as a possible D gene (7 bases). The germline gives CDR1 DFQATT, CDR2 SNEGSKA (reference sequence). The V and J ends lost 3 bases and 6 bases respectively, with 15 bases between them. CDR3 length: 13 residues. The CDR3 loop is CSARAGGHGEQYF. The DNA for the CDR3 is TGCAGTGCTAGGGCCGGGGGGCATGGCGAGCAGTACTTC.

The rearrangement links TRBV5-1 to TRBJ2-2; 8 nucleotides align to TRBD2. Germline CDR1 is SGHRS and CDR2 is YFSETQ. Losses at the gene ends were 7 bases for V and 0 bases for J; bases not matched to a gene: 8. The CDR3 runs to 16 residues. The CDR3 bases are TGCGCCAGCCGCTACACTAGCGGACCGAACACCGGGGAGCTGTTTTTT. Protein: CASRYTSGPNTGELFF.

The V and J genes are TRBV5-1 and TRBJ2-1, with D possibly TRBD2 on 6 matching bases. The DNA end is a closer match to TRBJ2-7, so the J assignment may be wrong. Germline assignment: CDR1 SGHRS and CDR2 YFSETQ. The CDR3 totals 14 residues. The chain's CDR3 is CASSQGRPYNEQYF. CDR3 nucleotide sequence: TGCGCCAGCAGCCAAGGGAGGCCCTACAATGAGCAGTACTTC.

The rearrangement links TRBV7-2 to TRBJ2-7; 7 bases fit TRBD2. The CDR3 has 16 amino acids. CDR1 and CDR2 (germline): SGHTA, FQGNSA. With V trimmed by 2 bases and J by 5 bases, 12 bases remained unmatched. Here the CDR3 reads CASSLRGGSPHDEQYF. DNA for the CDR3: TGTGCCAGCAGCTTACGTGGCGGGAGCCCTCACGACGAGCAGTACTTC. The variable domain in full, completed from reference TRBV7-2 and TRBJ2-7, reads GAGVSQSPSNKVTEKGKDVELRCDPISGHTALYWYRQSLGQGLEFLIYFQGNSAPDKSGLPSDRFSAERTGGSVSTLTIQRTQQEDSAVYLCASSLRGGSPHDEQYFGPGTRLTVT.

This chain joins TRBV7-2 and TRBJ2-3; TRBD1 might be the D (5 bases). The CDR3 runs to 15 residues. Germline CDR1 and CDR2: SGHTA and FQGNSA. Trimming removed 2 bases at V and 5 bases at J, with 14 bases between. The CDR3 nucleotides read TGTGCCAGCAGCTTAAGGCGCAGGGAAGAAGATACGCAGTATTTT. It is translated as CASSLRRREEDTQYF.

The chain links TRBV7-2 to TRBJ2-1; D unclear. This CDR3 has 15 residues. Trimming shortened V by 1 base and J by 7 bases, and 14 bases separated the two germline ends. Germline V lookup: CDR1 SGHTA, CDR2 FQGNSA. The CDR3 nucleotides are TGTGCCAGCAGCTTAGATCTGCGGACGTCGAATGAGCAGTTCTTC. Translation: CASSLDLRTSNEQFF.

J is TRBJ1-6 and V is TRBV20-1, with D possibly TRBD1 on 5 matching bases. CDR3 size: 16 residues. Germline CDR1 is DFQATT and CDR2 is SNEGSKA (reference sequence). V was clipped by 2 bases and J by 5 bases, with 16 bases between them. The CDR3 loop reads CSARLAGGGNNSPLHF. The CDR3 bases are TGCAGTGCTAGACTTGCAGGCGGGGGGAATAATTCACCCCTCCACTTT.

Remarks on this clonotype: A read error may produce the germline difference seen at one junction end. This rearrangement joins TRBV20-1 to TRBJ1-2; no clear D. The CDR3 is 15 amino acids. Germline CDR1 and CDR2: DFQATT and SNEGSKA (reference sequence). CDR3 loop: CCAPRTETSNYGYTF. CDR3 coding DNA: TGCTGTGCTCCTCGGACGGAAACCTCTAACTATGGCTACACCTTC.

This clonotype was seen more than once but under ten times. The J gene is TRBJ2-7, the V gene TRBV20-1; a weak D match, TRBD1 (6 bases). TRBJ2-4 explains the end of the DNA better; the J call may be wrong. Germline lookup yields CDR1 DFQATT and CDR2 SNEGSKA (reference sequence). This CDR3 region has 11 residues. The CDR3 reads CSVWGLDIQYF. CDR3 coding DNA: TGCAGTGTCTGGGGGCTGGACATTCAGTACTTC.

The rearrangement links TRBV7-2 to TRBJ2-2; D gene unclear. CDR3 length: 18 amino acids. CDR1 is SGHTA and CDR2 is FQGNSA in the germline V gene. Trimming shortened V by 0 bases and J by 0 bases, and 14 bases separated the two germline ends. For the CDR3, the DNA is TGTGCCAGCAGCTTAGCGCTTTCAGCAGTTACGAACACCGGGGAGCTGTTTTTT. This codes for CASSLALSAVTNTGELFF.

This clonotype has a handful of counts. V and J are TRBV4-3 and TRBJ2-3; D not resolved. V was cut by 4 bases and J by 2 bases, with 16 bases left in between. CDR3 length: 16 amino acids. The germline gives CDR1 LGHNA, CDR2 YSLEER. The CDR3 loop is CASSPRLRTPTDTQYF. DNA for the CDR3: TGCGCCAGCAGCCCTAGGTTGCGTACGCCCACAGATACGCAGTATTTT.

In the case of this clonotype: A read error may produce the germline difference seen at one junction end. This chain uses TRBV4-2 with TRBJ2-6; no firm D call. The CDR3 has 15 residues. The germline V gene has CDR1 LGHNA and CDR2 YNFKEQ. DNA for the CDR3: TGTGCCAGCGGCCAAGAGACACGAGGGGCCAACGTCCTGACTTTC. It encodes CASGQETRGANVLTF.

This clonotype was recorded a few times. The V call is TRBV4-3, the J call TRBJ2-5; D remains ambiguous. V lost 3 bases to trimming and J lost 2 bases, with 25 bases between them. The CDR3 covers 19 residues. Germline V CDR1 and CDR2: LGHNA, YSLEER. The CDR3 region has the DNA TGCGCCAGCAGCCAGGCCGCCGGGCCCGGTCGCACCGCGCAAGAGACCCAGTACTTC. Protein product: CASSQAAGPGRTAQETQYF.

The rearrangement links TRBV27 to TRBJ2-5, with no clear D. Germline loops: CDR1 MNHEY, CDR2 SMNVEV (reference sequence). V lost 3 bases, J lost 4 bases, and 18 bases lay in between. The CDR3 has 16 residues. As DNA, the CDR3 is TGTGCCAGCAGTTTTAGATTGACCTACAAGAGAGAGACCCAGTACTTC. This encodes CASSFRLTYKRETQYF.

This sequence joins TRBV27 and TRBJ2-3; TRBD1 matches at 7 bases. Germline V gives CDR1 MNHEY, CDR2 SMNVEV (reference sequence). V was clipped by 4 bases and J by 1 base; unmatched bases: 11. The CDR3 loop spans 17 amino acids. In DNA, the CDR3 is TGTGCCAGCAGTTCCCCCGTCCGGGACAGACGCACAGATACGCAGTATTTT. It codes for CASSSPVRDRRTDTQYF.

The rearrangement uses TRBV9 and TRBJ2-1; D may correspond to TRBD1 or TRBD2 (5 bases each). The CDR3 covers 16 residues. With 0 bases removed from V and 4 bases from J, the gap between germline ends came to 14 bases. Germline V gene lookup returns CDR1 SGDLS and CDR2 YYNGEE. The CDR3 loop reads CASSVGQGEGYNEQFF. The DNA for the CDR3 is TGTGCCAGCAGCGTAGGGCAGGGAGAGGGATACAATGAGCAGTTCTTC.

V gene TRBV20-1 combines with J gene TRBJ2-5, with 9 positions matching TRBD2. Trimming took 0 bases from V and 1 from J; bases not matched to a gene: 12. CDR3 length: 18 residues. Germline V gives CDR1 DFQATT, CDR2 SNEGSKA (reference sequence). CDR3 bases: TGCAGTGCTAGAGATGTCTTCGCGGGAGGGCCCTCCCAAGAGACCCAGTACTTC. It translates to CSARDVFAGGPSQETQYF.

There are a few counts of this clonotype. The V gene is TRBV5-1, the J gene TRBJ2-1; D uncertain. Looked up from germline, CDR1 is SGHRS and CDR2 is YFSETQ. The CDR3 extends over 15 amino acids. With 2 bases removed from V and 5 bases from J, the gap between germline ends came to 14 bases. For the CDR3, the DNA is TGCGCCAGCAGCTTCTCCTCTCGTCGGGACAATGAGCAGTTCTTC. This encodes CASSFSSRRDNEQFF.

In this sample, this clonotype turned up a few times. The V and J genes are TRBV28 and TRBJ2-4; 14 nucleotides agree with TRBD2. The last part of the DNA fits TRBJ2-7 better; the J call may be wrong. Germline V CDR1 and CDR2: MDHEN, SYDVKM. The length of the CDR3 is 13 residues. DNA for the CDR3: TGTGCCAGTGGACTAGCGGGAGGTGACGAGCAGTACTTC. Residues: CASGLAGGDEQYF.

The rearrangement uses TRBV20-1 and TRBJ1-4; D not resolved. Germline V gene lookup returns CDR1 DFQATT and CDR2 SNEGSKA (reference sequence). The CDR3 runs 15 residues. The V end lost 3 bases, the J end lost 5 bases, and 16 bases lay between the germline ends. The CDR3 region has the DNA TGCAGTGCTAGCCTCTATGGGTCTGACAATGAAAAACTGTTTTTT. Translated, it gives CSASLYGSDNEKLFF.

This clonotype was observed a handful of times. The DNA of the CDR3 is TGTGCCAGCAGCTTAGCGCCAGAGTTGCAAGAGACCCAGTACTTC. It yields the protein CASSLAPELQETQYF. The chain combines TRBV7-9 with TRBJ2-5; D ambiguous. The CDR3 has 15 amino acids. V was pared by 0 bases and J by 2 bases, with 10 bases between. The V gene's germline CDR1 is SEHNR and CDR2 FQNEAQ (reference sequence).